A single T cell receptor beta chain is shown here with its context. This sample stems from a study of tumor T cells in aggressive B-cell lymphoma. Clones were read by immunoSEQ multiplex PCR, and TCRdb kept only the in-frame ones, dropping some. The repertoire consists of about 2,900 clones, with over 80% occurring once and the leading ten covering around a fifth. From germline, CDR1 is SGDLS and CDR2 YYNGEE. The CDR3 totals 14 residues. The sequenced sample consisted of tumor tissue. The V call is TRBV9, the J call TRBJ2-5; D is unclear. The DNA end lines up better with TRBJ2-7; the J call may be wrong. The clonotype originates from an adult with diffuse large B cell lymphoma. The CDR3 region has the DNA TGTGCCAGCAGCGTCGGTAGCATAAGCTACGAGCAGTACTTC. This translates into CASSVGSISYEQYF.